This T cell receptor beta chain was recovered during a study of blood T cell repertoires in COVID-19. Looking at the study overall: The analysed material was cDNA or gDNA that came from T cells, B-cell-depleted T cells, or PBMCs.

Those enrolled, adults aged 18 to 89 years, came from around 24 US areas. For recovered donors of Cohort 3, there were two negative PCRs, clearance, or symptom resolution. Here immunoSEQ multiplex PCR was the method, and the copy in TCRdb shows in-frame clones only, minus some. Among 300,000 to 450,000 clones listed, 80% to 90% were seen once. The germline V gene has CDR1 WSHSY and CDR2 SAAADI. CDR3 length: 14 residues. V was trimmed by 0 bases and J by 6 bases, leaving 9 bases between them. Source material: PBMCs or T cells enriched from blood (not recorded which). The chain links TRBV10-2 to TRBJ1-5, with no clear D. The clonotype was recovered from a young man who had recovered from COVID-19. CDR3 nucleotides: TGCGCCAGCAGTGAGTCGAGGGTTGGTCAGCCCCAGCATTTT. Protein sequence: CASSESRVGQPQHF.